The T cell receptor beta chain described here comes from a study of human T cells and chemical hapten exposure. TCRdb processed the 5' RACE reads anew with MiXCR; each CDR3 protein has one entry. The sample carries 65,000 to 90,000 distinct CDR3 sequences, 15% recorded once. Unseparated into fractions, whole blood served as the source from which total RNA was extracted. In germline, CDR1 is SGHRS, CDR2 YFSETQ. Trimming took 4 bases from V and 6 from J, leaving 25 bases between them. This CDR3 spans 18 amino acids. The receptor's source is a female donor in good health. V and J are TRBV5-1 and TRBJ1-4; D call uncertain. The CDR3 reads CASSVSPWVDRLHEKLFF. CDR3 nucleotides: TGCGCCAGCAGCGTGAGTCCATGGGTGGACCGGCTCCATGAAAAACTGTTTTTT.